This T cell receptor (beta chain) was retrieved from a study of blood T cell repertoires in COVID-19. Background on the study: Acute-phase and convalescent COVID-19 samples originated in the United States, Italy and Spain. T cells, B-cell-depleted T cells, or PBMCs supplied cDNA or gDNA.

Source study methods: Counts of nucleated cells, estimated from reference gene primer amplification, were obtained. Generated by immunoSEQ multiplex PCR, the TCRdb table keeps only in-frame clones and is missing some. The DNA was the basis for D and trimming; V, J and clone size are from that table. The table records about 240,000 clones, around 84% of them present only once. The CDR3 extends over 15 amino acids. V was pared by 7 bases and J by 2 bases, with 17 bases between. Germline V gene lookup returns CDR1 LNHDA and CDR2 SQIVND (reference sequence). Input material: peripheral blood. The chain recombines TRBV19 with TRBJ1-1; D is possibly TRBD1 (5 bases). This clonotype was sampled from a woman aged 70 to 79 with active or convalescent COVID-19. The CDR3 bases are TGTGCCAGTAAAATAGGGGCGACCCCAAACACTGAAGCTTTCTTT. Protein product: CASKIGATPNTEAFF.